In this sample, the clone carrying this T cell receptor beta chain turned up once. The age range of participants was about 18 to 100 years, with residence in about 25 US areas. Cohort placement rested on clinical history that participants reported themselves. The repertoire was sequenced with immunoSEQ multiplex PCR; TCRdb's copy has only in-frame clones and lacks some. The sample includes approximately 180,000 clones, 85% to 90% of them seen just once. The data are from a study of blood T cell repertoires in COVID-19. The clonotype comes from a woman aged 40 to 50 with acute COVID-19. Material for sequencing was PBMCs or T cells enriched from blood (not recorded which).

The DNA of the CDR3 is TGTGCCAGTAGTTCAAGCCGGGTATTATGGTCACCCCTCCACTTT. Translated, it gives CASSSSRVLWSPLHF. The chain has TRBV19 and TRBJ1-6; D call uncertain. The CDR3 contains 15 residues. The V end lost 5 bases, the J end lost 10 bases, and 18 bases lay between the germline ends. From germline, CDR1 is LNHDA and CDR2 SQIVND (reference sequence).